The sequence of this TCR beta chain was determined in a study of shared clonotypes between healthy human individuals. Trimming stripped 6 bases from V and 10 bases from J, with 16 bases between. The germline gives CDR1 LGHNT, CDR2 FRNRAP. The CDR3 is 14 residues long. The method was immunoSEQ multiplex PCR; TCRdb's version includes in-frame clones alone and lacks a portion of them. Counted here are around 600,000 clones, more than 95% occurring once; the ten biggest clones make up around 0.058%. Sequencing input: naive CD4+ T cells sorted from blood. Subset given: CD45RA+ positively selected. The clonotype comes from a woman in her 30s in good health. This rearrangement joins TRBV12-5 to TRBJ1-6; D may be TRBD1 (5 bases). CDR3 in DNA: TGTGCTAGTGGAAGGGACCTTAGAAGCTCACCCCTCCACTTT. This sequence encodes CASGRDLRSSPLHF.